The 14 T cell receptor beta chains reported below all come from one sample, sequenced in a study of CD8 T cells in Susac syndrome. Reverse transcription of 0.5 to 1 ug RNA used random hexamers. TCRdb recomputed calls from the immunoSEQ multiplex PCR reads with MiXCR, one row per CDR3 protein. The sample holds about 200,000 distinct CDR3 sequences, 85% to 95% seen once. Source material: CD4+ T cells from PBMCs. The receptor source for this set is a human donor with multiple sclerosis.

This chain joins TRBV7-8 and TRBJ2-6; the match to TRBD1 covers 8 bases. After removal of 7 bases from V and 0 bases from J, the junction contained 8 bases not matched to a gene. In germline, CDR1 is SGHVS, CDR2 FQNEAQ. The CDR3 totals 17 residues. CDR3 DNA: TGTGCCAGCACTCAGGGGGCGCCCCTCTCTGGGGCCAACGTCCTGACTTTC. This codes for CASTQGAPLSGANVLTF.

The chain is built from TRBV12-3 or TRBV12-4 and TRBJ1-5; no firm D call. Trimming pared 6 bases from V and 6 bases from J, leaving 9 bases between. The CDR3 is 12 residues long. The CDR3 protein is CASREKGQPQHF. The CDR3 DNA reads as TGTGCCAGCAGAGAAAAAGGTCAGCCCCAGCATTTT.

V gene TRBV18 combines with J gene TRBJ2-3; D is ambiguous. The V gene lost 2 bases and the J gene lost 0 bases, with 9 bases spanning the gap. Germline CDR1 KGHSH, CDR2 LQKENI. CDR3 length: 15 amino acids. CDR3 region: CASSPKVASTDTQYF. As DNA, the CDR3 is TGTGCCAGCTCACCAAAAGTGGCGAGCACAGATACGCAGTATTTT.

This clonotype was found once. The chain is built from TRBV15 and TRBJ1-2, with D hard to call. Germline assignment: CDR1 LNHNV and CDR2 YYDKDF (reference sequence). CDR3 length: 14 residues. V was trimmed by 0 bases and J by 2 bases, leaving 7 bases between them. The CDR3 loop reads CATSRDRGNYGYTF. CDR3 nucleotides: TGTGCCACCAGCAGAGATCGGGGAAACTATGGCTACACCTTC.

The CDR3 coding sequence is TGCACCTCTTCGCAAGGGCTTGAAGACACTGAAGCTTTCTTT. This codes for CTSSQGLEDTEAFF. V is TRBV29-1 and J is TRBJ1-1; D is undetermined. The CDR3 has 14 amino acids. The germline V gene has CDR1 SQVTM and CDR2 ANQGSEA.

The chain is built from TRBV20-1 and TRBJ2-5; 10 nucleotides align to TRBD2. With V trimmed by 6 bases and J by 3 bases, 4 bases remained unmatched. The CDR3 consists of 13 residues. Germline V gives CDR1 DFQATT, CDR2 SNEGSKA (reference sequence). DNA of the CDR3: TGCAGTGCCAAGAGCGGGGGGGAAGAGACCCAGTACTTC. Encoded protein: CSAKSGGEETQYF.

This chain links TRBV7-9 with TRBJ1-1; D gene ambiguous. There are 14 residues in the CDR3. V lost 4 bases and J lost 2, with 11 bases in between. Per germline, CDR1 SEHNR and CDR2 FQNEAQ (reference sequence). The DNA of the CDR3 is TGTGCCAGCAGCTCGGCTGGACCAAACACTGAAGCTTTCTTT. It codes for CASSSAGPNTEAFF.

The V call is TRBV6-1, the J call TRBJ1-2; D is ambiguous. Per the germline V gene, CDR1 is MNHNS and CDR2 is SASEGT. Trimming removed 7 bases at V and 2 bases at J, with 8 bases between. The CDR3 totals 12 residues. CDR3 nucleotides: TGTGCCAGCATAGAGGGCAACTATGGCTACACCTTC. Its translation is CASIEGNYGYTF.

This sequence joins TRBV29-1 and TRBJ2-5, with 8 bases that match TRBD1. CDR1 SQVTM and CDR2 ANQGSEA come from the germline V gene. The V gene end was trimmed by 5 bases and the J gene end by 1 base; junction bases not matched to a gene: 3. The CDR3 covers 13 residues. CDR3 sequence reads: CSVRDRSQETQYF. CDR3 bases: TGCAGCGTTAGGGACAGGAGCCAAGAGACCCAGTACTTC.

The rearrangement joins TRBV18 to TRBJ2-7; no clear D gene. From germline, CDR1 is KGHSH and CDR2 LQKENI. V lost 0 bases and J 2 bases, leaving 8 bases between the germline ends. The CDR3 is 14 residues long. The CDR3 nucleotides are TGTGCCAGCTCACCACCGTCCGAGACCTACGAGCAGTACTTC. Its translation is CASSPPSETYEQYF.

The V gene is TRBV6-6, the J gene TRBJ2-7; D is undetermined. The CDR3 length is 13 residues. The germline CDR1 and CDR2 sequences are MNHNY and SVGAGI (reference sequence). Between the trimmed V and J ends, which lost 5 bases and 4 bases, there was a span of 12 bases. The CDR3 DNA reads as TGTGCCAGCAGTATCCGCCATTCTTACGAGCAGTACGTC. This encodes CASSIRHSYEQYV.

The V call is TRBV12-3 or TRBV12-4, the J call TRBJ1-1, with 9 bases that match TRBD1. The CDR3 spans 14 residues. The V and J ends lost 5 bases and 8 bases, in that order; junction bases with no gene match: 9. CDR3 nucleotide sequence: TGTGCCAGCAGTCCCACAGGGGGCGCGGCCGAAGCTTTCTTT. It is translated as CASSPTGGAAEAFF.

The V gene is TRBV24-1, the J gene TRBJ2-7; D perhaps matches TRBD2 (6 bases). The CDR3 contains 13 residues. The V and J ends lost 7 bases and 6 bases respectively, with 15 bases between them. Germline loops: CDR1 KGHDR, CDR2 SFDVKD. The CDR3 protein is CATSPSNSGEQYV. CDR3 in DNA: TGTGCCACCAGCCCCTCCAATAGCGGCGAGCAGTACGTC.

The V and J genes are TRBV20-1 and TRBJ1-1; possible D gene TRBD1, 6 bases. V was cut by 6 bases and J by 0 bases, with 8 bases left in between. Looked up from germline, CDR1 is DFQATT and CDR2 is SNEGSKA (reference sequence). The CDR3 runs to 12 residues. CDR3 coding DNA: TGCAGTGCCGGACAGTTGAACACTGAAGCTTTCTTT. It specifies CSAGQLNTEAFF.